Here is one T cell receptor (beta chain) with its context. V trimming: 5 bases; J trimming: 4 bases; junction bases outside the gene matches: 8. In germline, CDR1 is MNHEY, CDR2 SVGAGI. CDR3 size: 15 residues. The repertoire was sequenced with immunoSEQ multiplex PCR; TCRdb's copy has only in-frame clones and lacks some. The table lists 90,000 to 120,000 clones, around 83% of them singletons. The data were obtained in a study of blood T cell repertoires in COVID-19. What was sequenced was peripheral blood. This clonotype originated in a man between 65 and 85 years old with acute or convalescent COVID-19. This chain joins TRBV6-5 and TRBJ1-2; TRBD1 aligns across 9 bases. CDR3 residues: CASSTMTGGSYGYTF. In nucleotides, the CDR3 is TGTGCCAGCAGTACTATGACAGGGGGGAGCTATGGCTACACCTTC.